Sequencing of this T cell receptor beta chain was carried out in a study of shared clonotypes between healthy human individuals. Findings and limits, study-wide: It was only blood that was sampled, and tissue repertoires likely differ. Non-shared clonotypes were found to have lower generation probabilities than the clonotypes that were shared by all four of the sorted-subset donors.

CD45RO-negative cells were positively selected for CCR7, leaving out terminally differentiated effector memory CD45RA+ cells. At the deep level, the assay was run. Replicate PCRs from sorted subsets contained around 190 ng DNA, which is 31,000 or so T cell genomes. Using immunoSEQ multiplex PCR, the repertoire was profiled, and TCRdb retains in-frame clones only, with some absent. The data show about 2.2 million clones, 85% to 95% seen once. This clone showed up just once. Its target is not known. Sequenced material: naive CD8+ T cells from PBMCs. The TCR comes from a man aged 18 to 30 in good health. Some clones in this sample may be carry-over from other donors' samples.

The CDR3 is CASSLEGQGHYEQYF. In DNA form, the CDR3 reads TGTGCCAGCAGCTTAGAGGGACAGGGACACTACGAGCAGTACTTC. The chain couples TRBV7-9 to TRBJ2-7; TRBD1 aligns across 9 bases. V lost 1 base and J lost 3; bases outside the gene matches: 4. Per germline, CDR1 SEHNR and CDR2 FQNEAQ (reference sequence). The CDR3 consists of 15 residues. Using reference TRBV7-9 and TRBJ2-7 for the parts outside the CDR3, the full variable domain is DTGVSQNPRHKITKRGQNVTFRCDPISEHNRLYWYRQTLGQGPEFLTYFQNEAQLEKSRLLSDRFSAERPKGSFSTLEIQRTEQGDSAMYLCASSLEGQGHYEQYFGPGTRLTVT.